The next 8 T cell receptor beta chains were all read from a single sample in a study of blood T cells in healthy people across ages. Through a sample-barcoded 5' primer and a J-beta primer mix, a second PCR was run for roughly 7 to 12 cycles. TCRdb reprocessed the 5' RACE reads via MiXCR and lists one record per CDR3 protein. Of some 1.4 million distinct CDR3 sequences detected, 42% appear once; the ten largest clones hold under 8%. Sequencing was done on a sample of blood. The receptors derive from a young woman in good health.

This rearrangement joins TRBV20-1 to TRBJ2-3; possible D gene TRBD1, 6 bases. Germline lookup yields CDR1 DFQATT and CDR2 SNEGSKA (reference sequence). The CDR3 runs to 17 residues. Deletions cut 1 base from V and 0 bases from J, with 17 bases between. CDR3 in amino acids: CSARGAGTHYSTDTQYF. The DNA of the CDR3 is TGCAGTGCTAGAGGGGCAGGGACACACTATAGCACAGATACGCAGTATTTT.

The rearrangement uses TRBV5-5 and TRBJ2-7; TRBD1 agrees at 7 bases. This CDR3 has 15 residues. Germline V gene data show CDR1 as SGHKS and CDR2 as YYEKEE (reference sequence). Trimming removed 4 bases from V and 7 bases from J; junction bases left unmatched: 14. DNA of the CDR3: TGTGCCAGCAGCCCGGCCGGGACAGTCGAAGGAGAGCAGTACTTC. Its translation is CASSPAGTVEGEQYF.

The chain has TRBV5-1 and TRBJ2-3, with 13 bases that match TRBD2. With V trimmed by 4 bases and J by 0 bases, 8 bases remained unmatched. Germline CDR1 and CDR2: SGHRS and YFSETQ. This CDR3 contains 18 residues. As DNA, the CDR3 is TGCGCCAGCAGCCCCGGACTAGCGGGGGTACTTAGCACAGATACGCAGTATTTT. Amino acid sequence: CASSPGLAGVLSTDTQYF.

The CDR3 here is CASSPQQKRTSGNEQFF. The CDR3 DNA sequence: TGTGCCAGCAGCCCACAACAAAAACGGACTAGCGGCAATGAGCAGTTCTTC. The chain links TRBV21-1 to TRBJ2-1; TRBD2, the table's D call, lacks a check against the DNA. TRBV21-1 is annotated as a pseudogene. This CDR3 has 17 amino acids.

V gene TRBV14 combines with J gene TRBJ2-5, with D perhaps assigned TRBD1 or TRBD2 (6 bases each). The CDR3 extends over 15 amino acids. The V end was cut by 4 bases, the J end by 3 bases, with 15 bases between. Germline assignment: CDR1 SGHDN and CDR2 FVKESK. CDR3 DNA sequence: TGTGCCAGCAGCCTAGGGGGGAGGAGAGAAGAGACCCAGTACTTC. This encodes CASSLGGRREETQYF.

The rearrangement links TRBV5-1 to TRBJ2-4, with D tentatively TRBD1 (6 bases). The CDR3 contains 12 residues. Trimming left V 0 bases short and J 15 bases short, with 13 bases between. Germline CDR1 is SGHRS and CDR2 is YFSETQ. CDR3 nucleotides: TGCGCCAGCAGCTTGGCCGGGGACATGAGGTACTTC. It specifies CASSLAGDMRYF.

The V gene is TRBV11-3, the J gene TRBJ2-3, with a tentative D call TRBD2 (6 bases). V was pared by 2 bases and J by 2 bases, with 23 bases between. Germline values: CDR1 SGHNT, CDR2 YENEEA. The CDR3 loop spans 19 amino acids. The CDR3 DNA follows: TGTGCCAGCAGCTTAAGCTCCGGGACGTTGGGACTCAACACAGATACGCAGTATTTT. Its translation is CASSLSSGTLGLNTDTQYF.

The chain recombines TRBV30 with TRBJ1-1; D is possibly TRBD1 (5 bases). This CDR3 spans 13 amino acids. CDR1 GTSNPN and CDR2 SVGIG come from the germline V gene (reference sequence). Trimming cost V 0 bases and J 5 bases, with 10 bases left between them. CDR3 DNA: TGTGCCTGGAGTGTACAGGAAGGGACTGAAGCTTTCTTT. It codes for CAWSVQEGTEAFF.